Below, 15 T cell receptor beta chains from the same sample are listed, as sequenced in a study of blood T cell repertoires in COVID-19. Profiling relied on immunoSEQ multiplex PCR, and the TCRdb table lists in-frame clones only, not all of them. The repertoire consists of 55,000 to 70,000 clones, with about 85% occurring once and the leading ten covering approximately 3.5%. The sample comprised peripheral blood. These TCRs come from an elderly woman with acute or convalescent COVID-19.

V is TRBV19 and J is TRBJ1-1, with 7 bases matching TRBD1. CDR1 LNHDA and CDR2 SQIVND come from the germline V gene (reference sequence). The CDR3 has 13 residues. V lost 5 bases to trimming and J lost 3 bases; unmatched junction nucleotides: 3. CDR3 bases: TGTGCCAGTAGTGTTGACAGGGACACTGAAGCTTTCTTT. It yields the protein CASSVDRDTEAFF.

CDR3 sequence (DNA): TGTGCCAGCAGCCTGGGGGGCCGGGACACGGGGGGAAAACTGTTTTTT. Its translation is CASSLGGRDTGGKLFF. V is TRBV11-2 and J is TRBJ1-4, with a weak D call TRBD1 (6 bases). This CDR3 has 16 residues. V was trimmed by 5 bases and J by 10 bases, leaving 23 bases between them. In germline, CDR1 is SGHAT, CDR2 FQNNGV. The whole variable domain, filled in from reference TRBV11-2 and TRBJ1-4, reads EAGVAQSPRYKIIEKRQSVAFWCNPISGHATLYWYQQILGQGPKLLIQFQNNGVVDDSQLPKDRFSAERLKGVDSTLKIQPAKLEDSAVYLCASSLGGRDTGGKLFFGSGTQLSVL.

V gene TRBV5-1 combines with J gene TRBJ2-1, with 10 nucleotides matching TRBD2. The junction had 4 bases not matched to a gene; V was cut back by 2 bases and J by 8 bases. CDR1 SGHRS and CDR2 YFSETQ come from the germline V gene. The CDR3 extends over 14 amino acids. CDR3 in amino acids: CASSFTSGAYEQFF. The CDR3 coding sequence is TGCGCCAGCAGCTTCACTAGCGGGGCATATGAGCAGTTCTTC.

The chain is built from TRBV13 and TRBJ1-1; possibly TRBD1 for D (6 bases). The germline CDR1 and CDR2 sequences are PRHDT and FYEKMQ (reference sequence). The CDR3 is 13 amino acids. Trimming stripped 6 bases from V and 1 base from J, with 9 bases between. The CDR3 is CASSGQTNTEAFF. The DNA of the CDR3 is TGTGCCAGCAGTGGACAGACGAACACTGAAGCTTTCTTT.

V is TRBV3-1 (or the pseudogene TRBV3-2) and J is TRBJ2-2; 7 bases line up with TRBD1. This CDR3 has 15 residues. J gave up 6 bases and V 7 bases, and 11 bases lay outside the gene matches. Germline values: CDR1 LGHDT, CDR2 YNNKEL (reference sequence). CDR3 nucleotides: TGTGCCAGCAAGTTAGGACAGGCCAAACCCGGGGAGCTGTTTTTT. Translation: CASKLGQAKPGELFF.

This sequence joins TRBV28 and TRBJ2-2; D may be TRBD2 (7 bases). Germline CDR1 and CDR2: MDHEN and SYDVKM. This CDR3 is built from 14 residues. With 8 bases removed from V and 7 bases from J, the gap between germline ends came to 17 bases. The CDR3 protein is CASRETGRVGELFF. The CDR3 DNA follows: TGTGCCAGCCGGGAAACAGGGAGGGTCGGGGAGCTGTTTTTT.

V is TRBV6-5 and J is TRBJ2-2, with TRBD2 identical over 10 bases. Germline CDR1 is MNHEY and CDR2 is SVGAGI. This CDR3 is 16 amino acids long. Trimming cost V 0 bases and J 7 bases; bases outside gene matches: 5. The DNA of the CDR3 is TGTGCCAGCAGTTACTCTTCACTAGCGGGGATCGGGGAGCTGTTTTTT. Translating gives CASSYSSLAGIGELFF.

This clone has just one count. The rearrangement links TRBV29-1 to TRBJ1-1; possible D gene TRBD1, 6 bases. V lost 6 bases and J 1 base, leaving 15 bases between the germline ends. Germline V gene sequence: CDR1 SQVTM, CDR2 ANQGSEA. This CDR3 contains 14 residues. The CDR3 DNA is TGCAGCGTCAGAGGGGGTGGGGGGAACACTGAAGCTTTCTTT. Amino acid sequence: CSVRGGGGNTEAFF.

The V call is TRBV27, the J call TRBJ1-6; D gene ambiguous. Germline V gene sequence: CDR1 MNHEY, CDR2 SMNVEV (reference sequence). Trimming took 5 bases from V and 9 from J, leaving 11 bases between them. The CDR3 is 13 amino acids. This CDR3 is CASSRGMGSPLHF. In DNA, the CDR3 is TGTGCCAGCAGTCGAGGGATGGGTTCACCCCTCCACTTT.

The chain carries TRBV19 and TRBJ2-2, with a weak D call TRBD1 (5 bases). The V gene lost 4 bases and the J gene lost 0 bases, with 15 bases spanning the gap. CDR3 length: 17 residues. The V gene's germline CDR1 is LNHDA and CDR2 SQIVND (reference sequence). For the CDR3, the DNA is TGTGCCAGTAGTACACACCAGGGCTACGCGAACACCGGGGAGCTGTTTTTT. It yields the protein CASSTHQGYANTGELFF.

The rearrangement links TRBV7-2 to TRBJ2-3; maybe TRBD2 (5 bases). Trimming took off 2 bases at V and 0 bases at J, with 12 bases between the two ends. This CDR3 has 16 amino acids. CDR1 and CDR2 from the germline V gene are SGHTA and FQGNSA. This CDR3 is CASSLNPAGSTDTQYF. CDR3 bases: TGTGCCAGCAGCTTAAACCCGGCGGGTAGCACAGATACGCAGTATTTT.

The rearrangement joins TRBV27 to TRBJ2-1, with 8 positions matching TRBD1. In germline, CDR1 is MNHEY, CDR2 SMNVEV (reference sequence). J was trimmed by 5 bases and V by 5 bases; bases with no gene match: 5. The length of the CDR3 is 14 residues. The CDR3 reads CASSTRGLHNEQFF. CDR3 DNA sequence: TGTGCCAGCAGTACCAGGGGGCTACACAATGAGCAGTTCTTC.

The gene calls are TRBV6-5 and TRBJ2-1; 12 bases line up with TRBD2. Trimming removed 5 bases from V and 8 bases from J; junction bases left unmatched: 4. CDR3 size: 14 residues. Germline V gives CDR1 MNHEY, CDR2 SVGAGI. CDR3 nucleotide sequence: TGTGCCAGCAGTCAACTAGCGGGAGGCTATGAGCAGTTCTTC. Its translation is CASSQLAGGYEQFF.

The chain links TRBV6-5 to TRBJ1-2, with D unresolved. The ends were cut back, 6 bases at V and 2 bases at J, with 13 bases in the middle. CDR3 length: 14 amino acids. Germline V gene sequence: CDR1 MNHEY, CDR2 SVGAGI. The CDR3 region has the DNA TGTGCCAGCAGGGCCCGGAGGCCAAACTATGGCTACACCTTC. Translation gives CASRARRPNYGYTF.

The chain employs TRBV9 and TRBJ2-7; TRBD1 aligns across 9 bases. V dropped 3 bases and J dropped 6; count of bases not matched to a gene: 4. The CDR3 runs 13 residues. Germline V lookup: CDR1 SGDLS, CDR2 YYNGEE. CDR3 in amino acids: CASSAGTGTEQYF. The CDR3 DNA reads TGTGCCAGCAGCGCAGGGACAGGGACCGAGCAGTACTTC.